The clone carrying this T cell receptor (beta chain) was counted ten times or more. Its matching antigen is unknown. Collection of peripheral blood, in a volume of approximately 6.2 milliliters, was performed at each of two time points. The data are from a study of prognosis after radiotherapy for stage I lung cancer. Study at large: Without exception, patients with non-small cell lung cancer were deemed medically inoperable.

Amplification of the TCR beta CDR3 (from genomic DNA) was done by two-round multiplex PCR. Used in first-round PCR were primers specific to each TRBV and TRBJ gene. TCRdb itself ran the multiplex PCR reads through MiXCR, one entry per CDR3 protein. The sample records around 13,000 distinct CDR3 sequences, 25% to 30% being singletons. The J segment lost 7 bases and the V segment lost 4 bases, leaving 3 bases of the junction unmatched. This CDR3 region has 14 residues. Germline values: CDR1 WSHSY, CDR2 SAAADI. Study observations and caveats: Post-therapy Shannon entropy was lower in patients developing distant metastases following stereotactic body radiation therapy. A fall in unique TCR clone counts followed stereotactic body radiation therapy, with medians of approximately 10,000 versus 7,000.

The chain links TRBV10-2 to TRBJ2-1, with TRBD2 identical over 11 bases. The material sequenced was PBMCs, taken before or after stereotactic body radiation therapy (not recorded which). The source of this sequence is a donor aged 50 or older with non-small cell lung cancer. CDR3 in DNA: TGCGCCAGCAGTGTAGCGGGAGGGGGGAATGAGCAGTTCTTC. It specifies CASSVAGGGNEQFF.